These 11 T cell receptor beta chains came from one sample sequenced in a study of CD4 T cells in relation to SARS-CoV-2 and coronaviruses. The repertoire was sequenced with immunoSEQ multiplex PCR; TCRdb's copy has only in-frame clones and lacks some. Here the sample spans about 29,000 clones, about three quarters being singletons. Unexposed donor CD4+ T cells date from about 2011-2019, before the COVID-19 pandemic. After less than 11 days of culture, CD4+ T cells were isolated. These TCRs' antigens remain unknown. Sequencing input: CD4+ T cells from PBMCs, cultured in vitro. The source of these receptors is a human donor in good health.

This chain links TRBV6-5 with TRBJ1-5; D is possibly TRBD1 (5 bases). Germline V gene data show CDR1 as MNHEY and CDR2 as SVGAGI. CDR3 length: 15 amino acids. V gave up 6 bases and J gave up 5 bases, with 17 bases separating them. The CDR3 DNA reads TGTGCCAGCAGACTTTCAGGGTCCGATCATCAGCCCCAGCATTTT. It specifies CASRLSGSDHQPQHF.

The gene calls are TRBV6-5 and TRBJ1-1; the D is unclear. The CDR3 sequence is 15 residues long. Per the germline V gene, CDR1 is MNHEY and CDR2 is SVGAGI. Trimming cost V 2 bases and J 3 bases, with 13 bases left between them. The CDR3 sequence is CASSYIGVGDTEAFF. CDR3 DNA sequence: TGTGCCAGCAGTTACATCGGGGTCGGGGACACTGAAGCTTTCTTT.

The chain recombines TRBV6-5 with TRBJ1-5; unclear D gene. Germline V CDR1 and CDR2: MNHEY, SVGAGI. V dropped 6 bases and J dropped 9 bases, with 9 bases sitting between them. This CDR3 has 11 amino acids. CDR3 in amino acids: CASSLKGPQHF. CDR3 in DNA: TGTGCCAGCAGCCTCAAGGGGCCCCAGCATTTT.

V is TRBV25-1 and J is TRBJ2-3, with 7 nucleotides matching TRBD1. There are 16 residues in the CDR3. Trimming took 3 bases from V and 4 from J; bases not matched to a gene: 10. Germline lookup yields CDR1 MGHDK and CDR2 SYGVNS. The CDR3 DNA is TGTGCCAGCAGTGATTTCGACAGGGAGCCCCCAGATACGCAGTATTTT. As protein: CASSDFDREPPDTQYF.

This clone was recorded a few times. The chain couples TRBV2 to TRBJ2-7, with 9 bases lining up with TRBD1. CDR3 length: 13 residues. Germline V gene lookup returns CDR1 SNHLY and CDR2 FYNNEI. Unmatched junction bases numbered 8, after V lost 6 bases and J lost 8 bases. The CDR3 DNA reads as TGTGCCAGCAGAGAGACAGGGGGGCGCCAGCAGTACTTC. Residues: CASRETGGRQQYF.

The chain carries TRBV5-1 and TRBJ2-7; no reliable D call. This CDR3 is built from 15 residues. Trimming took 3 bases from V and 6 from J, leaving 19 bases between them. CDR1 SGHRS and CDR2 YFSETQ come from the germline V gene. CDR3 in amino acids: CASSSSLPPGSEQYF. CDR3 coding DNA: TGCGCCAGCAGCTCGTCCCTACCCCCTGGGTCCGAGCAGTACTTC.

The J gene is TRBJ2-1, the V gene TRBV19; 7 nucleotides match TRBD2. Germline CDR1 LNHDA, CDR2 SQIVND (reference sequence). V lost 3 bases to trimming and J lost 5 bases; unmatched junction nucleotides: 25. There are 21 residues in the CDR3. This CDR3 is CASSISEMAPAGWERDNEQFF. The CDR3 nucleotides are TGTGCCAGTAGTATCTCTGAGATGGCTCCAGCGGGATGGGAGAGGGACAATGAGCAGTTCTTC.

The rearrangement joins TRBV2 to TRBJ2-7; D is unclear. The germline V and J ends were trimmed by 4 bases and 6 bases, with 13 bases remaining between them. This CDR3 region has 13 residues. Germline assignment: CDR1 SNHLY and CDR2 FYNNEI. CDR3 region: CASSAEISGEQYF. CDR3 nucleotide sequence: TGTGCCAGCAGTGCGGAGATTTCTGGCGAGCAGTACTTC.

This rearrangement joins TRBV2 to TRBJ2-7, with D tentatively TRBD2 (5 bases). CDR1 is SNHLY and CDR2 is FYNNEI in the germline V gene. With 4 bases removed from V and 0 bases from J, the gap between germline ends came to 10 bases. The CDR3 consists of 14 residues. The CDR3 DNA sequence: TGTGCCAGCAGTGTGGAGGTAGTCTCCTACGAGCAGTACTTC. This translates into CASSVEVVSYEQYF.

CDR3 sequence (DNA): TGTGCCAGTGGGGGGGCAGTATCATACGAGCAGTACTTC. Protein: CASGGAVSYEQYF. The genes are TRBV19 and TRBJ2-7; tentative D call: TRBD2 (7 bases). The CDR3 is made up of 13 amino acids. V dropped 8 bases and J dropped 4 bases, with 15 bases sitting between them. The germline V gene has CDR1 LNHDA and CDR2 SQIVND (reference sequence).

The chain is built from TRBV7-8 and TRBJ2-3, with a weak D call TRBD2 (6 bases). Deletions cut 1 base from V and 1 base from J, with 15 bases between. The CDR3 has 17 amino acids. Germline values: CDR1 SGHVS, CDR2 FQNEAQ. The DNA for the CDR3 is TGTGCCAGCAGCTTAGTAACGGGAGTTAGGGGCACAGATACGCAGTATTTT. Encoded protein: CASSLVTGVRGTDTQYF.